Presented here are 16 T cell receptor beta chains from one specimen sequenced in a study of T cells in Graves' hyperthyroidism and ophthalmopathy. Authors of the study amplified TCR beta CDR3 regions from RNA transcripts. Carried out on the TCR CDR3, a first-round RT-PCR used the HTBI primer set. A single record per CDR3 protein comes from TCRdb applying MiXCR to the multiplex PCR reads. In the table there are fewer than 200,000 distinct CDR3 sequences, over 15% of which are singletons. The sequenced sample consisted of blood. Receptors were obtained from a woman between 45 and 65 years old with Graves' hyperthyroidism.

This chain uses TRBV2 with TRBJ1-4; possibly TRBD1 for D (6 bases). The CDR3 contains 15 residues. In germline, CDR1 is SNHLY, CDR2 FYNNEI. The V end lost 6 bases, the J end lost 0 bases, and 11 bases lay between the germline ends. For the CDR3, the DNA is TGTGCCAGCAGGGGACAACCTGCAACTAATGAAAAACTGTTTTTT. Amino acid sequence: CASRGQPATNEKLFF.

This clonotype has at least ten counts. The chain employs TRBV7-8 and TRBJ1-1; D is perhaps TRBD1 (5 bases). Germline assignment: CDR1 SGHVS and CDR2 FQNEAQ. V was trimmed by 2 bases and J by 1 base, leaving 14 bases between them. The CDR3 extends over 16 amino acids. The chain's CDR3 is CASSLNWGGQNTEAFF. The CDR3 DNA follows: TGTGCCAGCAGCTTAAACTGGGGCGGCCAGAACACTGAAGCTTTCTTT.

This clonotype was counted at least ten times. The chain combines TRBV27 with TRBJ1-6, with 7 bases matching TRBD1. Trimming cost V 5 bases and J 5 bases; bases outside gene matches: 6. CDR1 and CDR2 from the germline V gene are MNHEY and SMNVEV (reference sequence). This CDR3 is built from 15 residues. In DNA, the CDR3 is TGTGCCAGCAGTATGACAGGGATCCATAATTCACCCCTCCACTTT. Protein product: CASSMTGIHNSPLHF.

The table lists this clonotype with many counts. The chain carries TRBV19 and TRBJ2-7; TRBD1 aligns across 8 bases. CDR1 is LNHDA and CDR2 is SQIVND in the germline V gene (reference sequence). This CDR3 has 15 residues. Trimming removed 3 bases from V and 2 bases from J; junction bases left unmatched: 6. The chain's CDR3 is CASSIGAGQAYEQYF. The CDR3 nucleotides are TGTGCCAGTAGTATTGGGGCGGGACAGGCCTACGAGCAGTACTTC.

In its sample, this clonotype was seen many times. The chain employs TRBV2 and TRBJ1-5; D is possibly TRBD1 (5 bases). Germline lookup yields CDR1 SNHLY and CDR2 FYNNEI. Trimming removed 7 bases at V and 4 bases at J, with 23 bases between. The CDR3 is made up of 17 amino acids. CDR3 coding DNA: TGTGCCAGCAAGTCACGGCGGGGGTCATTTGTGAATCAGCCCCAGCATTTT. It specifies CASKSRRGSFVNQPQHF.

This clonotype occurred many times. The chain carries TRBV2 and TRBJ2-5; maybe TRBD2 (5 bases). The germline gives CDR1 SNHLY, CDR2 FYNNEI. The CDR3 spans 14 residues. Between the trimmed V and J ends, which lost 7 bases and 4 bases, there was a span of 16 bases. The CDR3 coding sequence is TGTGCCAGCACGAGGGAAGGCGGGTCAGAGACCCAGTACTTC. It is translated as CASTREGGSETQYF. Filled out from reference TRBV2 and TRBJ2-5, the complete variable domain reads EPEVTQTPSHQVTQMGQEVILRCVPISNHLYFYWYRQILGQKVEFLVSFYNNEISEKSEIFDDQFSVERPDGSNFTLKIRSTKLEDSAMYFCASTREGGSETQYFGPGTRLLVL.

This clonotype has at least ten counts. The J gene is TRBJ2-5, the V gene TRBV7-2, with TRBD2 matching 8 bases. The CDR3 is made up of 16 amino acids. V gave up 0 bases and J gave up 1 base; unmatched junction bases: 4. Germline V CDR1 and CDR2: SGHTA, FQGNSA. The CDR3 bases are TGTGCCAGCAGCTTAGCGGCTAGCGGGCTCCAAGAGACCCAGTACTTC. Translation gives CASSLAASGLQETQYF.

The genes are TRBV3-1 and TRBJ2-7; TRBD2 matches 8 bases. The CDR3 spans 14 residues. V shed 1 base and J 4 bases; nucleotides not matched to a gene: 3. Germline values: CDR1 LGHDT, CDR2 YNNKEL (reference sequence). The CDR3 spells CASSQGLAPYEQYF. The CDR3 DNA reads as TGTGCCAGCAGCCAAGGACTAGCGCCTTACGAGCAGTACTTC.

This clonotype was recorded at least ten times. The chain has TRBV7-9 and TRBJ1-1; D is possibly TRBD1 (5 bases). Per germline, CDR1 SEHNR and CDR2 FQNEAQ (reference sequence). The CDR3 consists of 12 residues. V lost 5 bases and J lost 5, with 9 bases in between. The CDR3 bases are TGTGCCAGCAGCCCAGGGCGGACTGAAGCTTTCTTT. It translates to CASSPGRTEAFF.

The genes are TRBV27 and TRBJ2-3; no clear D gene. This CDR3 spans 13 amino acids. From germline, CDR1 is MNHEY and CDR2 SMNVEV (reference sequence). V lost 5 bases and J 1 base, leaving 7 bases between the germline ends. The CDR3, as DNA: TGTGCCAGCAGTCTCCTGGGCACAGATACGCAGTATTTT. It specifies CASSLLGTDTQYF.

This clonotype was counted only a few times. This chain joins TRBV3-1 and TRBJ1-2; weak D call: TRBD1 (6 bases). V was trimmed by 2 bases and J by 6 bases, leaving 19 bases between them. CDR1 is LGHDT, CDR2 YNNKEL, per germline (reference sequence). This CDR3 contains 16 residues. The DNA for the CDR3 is TGTGCCAGCAGCCAATTCCCGACGGGGGCAAGGCATGGCTACACCTTC. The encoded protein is CASSQFPTGARHGYTF.

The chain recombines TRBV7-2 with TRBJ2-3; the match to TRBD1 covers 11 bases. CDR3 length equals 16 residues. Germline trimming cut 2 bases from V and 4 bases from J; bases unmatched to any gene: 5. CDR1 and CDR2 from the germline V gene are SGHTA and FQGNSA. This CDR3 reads CASSLLDRGLSDTQYF. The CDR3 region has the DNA TGTGCCAGCAGCTTACTGGACAGGGGGCTTTCAGATACGCAGTATTTT. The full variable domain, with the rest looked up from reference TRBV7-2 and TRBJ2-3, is GAGVSQSPSNKVTEKGKDVELRCDPISGHTALYWYRQSLGQGLEFLIYFQGNSAPDKSGLPSDRFSAERTGGSVSTLTIQRTQQEDSAVYLCASSLLDRGLSDTQYFGPGTRLTVL.

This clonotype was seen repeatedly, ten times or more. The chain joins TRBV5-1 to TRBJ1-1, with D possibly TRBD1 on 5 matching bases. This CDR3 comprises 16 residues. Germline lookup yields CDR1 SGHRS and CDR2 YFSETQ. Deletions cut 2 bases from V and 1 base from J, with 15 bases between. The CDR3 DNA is TGCGCCAGCAGCTTTACCAGGGAGGGCGGGAACACTGAAGCTTTCTTT. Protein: CASSFTREGGNTEAFF.

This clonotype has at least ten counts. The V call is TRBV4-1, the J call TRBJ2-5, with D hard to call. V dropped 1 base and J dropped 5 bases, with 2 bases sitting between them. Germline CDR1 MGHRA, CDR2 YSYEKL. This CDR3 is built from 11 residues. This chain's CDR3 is CASSQAETQYF. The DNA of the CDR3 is TGCGCCAGCAGCCAAGCTGAGACCCAGTACTTC.

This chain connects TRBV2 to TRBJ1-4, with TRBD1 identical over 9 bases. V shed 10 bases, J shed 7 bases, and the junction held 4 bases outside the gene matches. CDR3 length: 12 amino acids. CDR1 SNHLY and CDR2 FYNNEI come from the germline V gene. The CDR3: CATGTGREKLFF. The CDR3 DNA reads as TGTGCCACCGGGACAGGGCGTGAAAAACTGTTTTTT.

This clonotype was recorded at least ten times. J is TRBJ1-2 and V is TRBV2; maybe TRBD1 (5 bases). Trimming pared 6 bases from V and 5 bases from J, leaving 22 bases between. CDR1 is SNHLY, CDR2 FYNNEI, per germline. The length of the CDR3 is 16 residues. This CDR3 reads CASRGRTIGWEYGYTF. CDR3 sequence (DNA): TGTGCCAGCAGGGGACGGACGATTGGATGGGAGTATGGCTACACCTTC.